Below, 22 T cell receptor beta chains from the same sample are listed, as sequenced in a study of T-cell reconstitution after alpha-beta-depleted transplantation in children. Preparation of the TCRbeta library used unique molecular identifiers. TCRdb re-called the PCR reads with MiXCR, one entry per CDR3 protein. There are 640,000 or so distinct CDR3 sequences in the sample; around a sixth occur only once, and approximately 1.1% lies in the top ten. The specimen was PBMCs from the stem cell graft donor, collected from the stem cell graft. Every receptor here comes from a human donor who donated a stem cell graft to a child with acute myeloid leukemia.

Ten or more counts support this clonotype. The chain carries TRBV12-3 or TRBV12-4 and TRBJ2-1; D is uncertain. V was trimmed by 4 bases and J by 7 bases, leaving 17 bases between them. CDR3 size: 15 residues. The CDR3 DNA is TGTGCCAGCAGTTCAGGAATGCTAGTGGGTAATGAGCAGTTCTTC. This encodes CASSSGMLVGNEQFF.

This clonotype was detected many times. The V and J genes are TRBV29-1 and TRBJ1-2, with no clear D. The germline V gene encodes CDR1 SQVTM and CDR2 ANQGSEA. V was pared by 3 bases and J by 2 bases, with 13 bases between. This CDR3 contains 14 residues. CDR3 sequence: CSVDFEGQNYGYTF. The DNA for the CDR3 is TGCAGCGTTGATTTTGAGGGTCAGAACTATGGCTACACCTTC. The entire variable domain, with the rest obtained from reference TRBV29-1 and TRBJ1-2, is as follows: SAVISQKPSRDICQRGTSLTIQCQVDSQVTMMFWYRQQPGQSLTLIATANQGSEATYESGFVIDKFPISRPNLTFSTLTVSNMSPEDSSIYLCSVDFEGQNYGYTFGSGTRLTVV.

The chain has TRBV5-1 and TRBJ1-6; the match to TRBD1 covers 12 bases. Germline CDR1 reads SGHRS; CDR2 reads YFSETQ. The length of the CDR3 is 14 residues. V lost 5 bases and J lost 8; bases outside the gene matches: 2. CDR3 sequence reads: CASRGTGGDSPLHF. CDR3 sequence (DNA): TGCGCCAGCAGAGGGACAGGGGGCGATTCACCCCTCCACTTT.

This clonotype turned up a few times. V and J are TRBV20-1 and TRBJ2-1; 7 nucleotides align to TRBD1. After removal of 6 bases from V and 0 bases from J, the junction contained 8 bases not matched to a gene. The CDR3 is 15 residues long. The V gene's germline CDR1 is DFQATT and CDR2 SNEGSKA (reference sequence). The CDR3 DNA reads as TGCAGTGCAAACCGGGACAGCCCCTCCTACAATGAGCAGTTCTTC. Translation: CSANRDSPSYNEQFF.

The CDR3 here is CASSHGEGSEAFF. Here the CDR3 DNA reads TGTGCCAGCAGCCACGGCGAGGGCAGTGAAGCTTTCTTT. The chain recombines TRBV7-9 with TRBJ1-1; D not certain. V was clipped by 5 bases and J by 7 bases, with 14 bases between them. CDR1 is SEHNR, CDR2 FQNEAQ, per germline (reference sequence). CDR3 length equals 13 residues. Drawing the rest from reference TRBV7-9 and TRBJ1-1, the complete variable domain is DTGVSQNPRHKITKRGQNVTFRCDPISEHNRLYWYRQTLGQGPEFLTYFQNEAQLEKSRLLSDRFSAERPKGSFSTLEIQRTEQGDSAMYLCASSHGEGSEAFFGQGTRLTVV.

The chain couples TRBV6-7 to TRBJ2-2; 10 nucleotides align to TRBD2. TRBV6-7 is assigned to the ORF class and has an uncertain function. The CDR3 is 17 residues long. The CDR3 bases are TGTACCTTCAGTTTGCAAGCGGGGGGGCCGGTCACCGGGGAGCTGTTTTTT. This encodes CTFSLQAGGPVTGELFF.

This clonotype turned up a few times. DNA of the CDR3: TGTGCCAGCAGCTTCGAGAACTCCTATAATTCACCCCTCCACTTT. It codes for CASSFENSYNSPLHF. The rearrangement joins TRBV7-2 to TRBJ1-6; D is undetermined. Germline V gene lookup returns CDR1 SGHTA and CDR2 FQGNSA. The germline V and J ends were trimmed by 3 bases and 0 bases, with 6 bases remaining between them. This CDR3 comprises 15 residues.

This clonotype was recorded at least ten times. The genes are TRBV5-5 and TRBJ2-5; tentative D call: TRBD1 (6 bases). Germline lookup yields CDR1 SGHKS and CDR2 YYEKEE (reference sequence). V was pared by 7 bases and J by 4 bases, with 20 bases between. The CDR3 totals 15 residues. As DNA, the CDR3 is TGTGCCAGCTGCTCCAACAGGGTCAGCGGAGAGACCCAGTACTTC. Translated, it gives CASCSNRVSGETQYF.

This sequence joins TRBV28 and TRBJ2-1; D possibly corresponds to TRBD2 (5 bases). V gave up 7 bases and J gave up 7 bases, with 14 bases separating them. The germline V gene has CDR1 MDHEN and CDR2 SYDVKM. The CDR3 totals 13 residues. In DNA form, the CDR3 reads TGTGCCAGCAAATCCCTAGCACCGAATGAGCAGTTCTTC. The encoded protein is CASKSLAPNEQFF. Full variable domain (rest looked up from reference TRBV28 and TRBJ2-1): DVKVTQSSRYLVKRTGEKVFLECVQDMDHENMFWYRQDPGLGLRLIYFSYDVKMKEKGDIPEGYSVSREKKERFSLILESASTNQTSMYLCASKSLAPNEQFFGPGTRLTVL.

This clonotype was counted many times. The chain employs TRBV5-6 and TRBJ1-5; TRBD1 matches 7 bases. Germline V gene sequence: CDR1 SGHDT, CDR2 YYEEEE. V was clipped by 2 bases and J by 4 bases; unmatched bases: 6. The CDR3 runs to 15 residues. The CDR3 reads CASSFGDSLNQPQHF. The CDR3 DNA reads TGTGCCAGCAGCTTTGGGGACAGCCTTAATCAGCCCCAGCATTTT. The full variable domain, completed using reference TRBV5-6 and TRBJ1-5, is DAGVTQSPTHLIKTRGQQVTLRCSPKSGHDTVSWYQQALGQGPQFIFQYYEEEERQRGNFPDRFSGHQFPNYSSELNVNALLLGDSALYLCASSFGDSLNQPQHFGDGTRLSIL.

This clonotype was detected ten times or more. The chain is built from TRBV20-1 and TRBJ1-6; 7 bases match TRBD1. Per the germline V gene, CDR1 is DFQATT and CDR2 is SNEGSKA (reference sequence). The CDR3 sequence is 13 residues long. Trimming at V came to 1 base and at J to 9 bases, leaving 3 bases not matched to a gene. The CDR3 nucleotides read TGCAGTGCTAGAGGACAGGGATTTTCACCCCTCCACTTT. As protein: CSARGQGFSPLHF.

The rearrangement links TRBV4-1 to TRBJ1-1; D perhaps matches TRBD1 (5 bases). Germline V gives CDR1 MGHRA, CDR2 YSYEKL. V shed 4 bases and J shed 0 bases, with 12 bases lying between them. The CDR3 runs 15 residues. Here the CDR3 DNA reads TGCGCCAGCAGCCCCAGAGGGACCATGAACACTGAAGCTTTCTTT. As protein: CASSPRGTMNTEAFF.

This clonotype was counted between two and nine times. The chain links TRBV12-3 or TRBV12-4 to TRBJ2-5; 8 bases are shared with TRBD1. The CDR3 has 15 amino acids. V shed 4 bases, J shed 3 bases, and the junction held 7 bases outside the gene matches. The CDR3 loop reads CASSWTGRNKETQYF. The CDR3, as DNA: TGTGCCAGCAGTTGGACAGGGAGGAATAAAGAGACCCAGTACTTC.

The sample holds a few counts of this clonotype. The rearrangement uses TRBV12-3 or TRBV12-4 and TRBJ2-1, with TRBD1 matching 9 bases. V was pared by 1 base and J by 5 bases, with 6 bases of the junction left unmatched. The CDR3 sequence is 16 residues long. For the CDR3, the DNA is TGTGCCAGCAGTTTAGTCCGGGACAGGGTCCACAATGAGCAGTTCTTC. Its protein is CASSLVRDRVHNEQFF.

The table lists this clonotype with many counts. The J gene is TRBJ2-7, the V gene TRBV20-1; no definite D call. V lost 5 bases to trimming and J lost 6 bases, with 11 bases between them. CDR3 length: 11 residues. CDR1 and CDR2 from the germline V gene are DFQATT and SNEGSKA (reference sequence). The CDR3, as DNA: TGCAGTGCTTCTTTAGCCGGCGAGCAGTACGTC. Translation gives CSASLAGEQYV.

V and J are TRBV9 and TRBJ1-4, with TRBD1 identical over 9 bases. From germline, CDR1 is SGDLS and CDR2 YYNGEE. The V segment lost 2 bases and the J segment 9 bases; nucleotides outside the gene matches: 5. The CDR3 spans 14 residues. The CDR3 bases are TGTGCCAGCAGCGTCGGGACAGGGAATAAAAAACTGTTTTTT. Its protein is CASSVGTGNKKLFF.

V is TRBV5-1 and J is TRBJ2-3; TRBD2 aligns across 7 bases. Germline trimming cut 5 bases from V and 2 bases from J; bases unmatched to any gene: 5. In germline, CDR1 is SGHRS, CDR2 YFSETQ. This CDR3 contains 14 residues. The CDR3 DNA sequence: TGCGCCAGCAGGCTAGCGGAACCCACAGATACGCAGTATTTT. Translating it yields CASRLAEPTDTQYF.

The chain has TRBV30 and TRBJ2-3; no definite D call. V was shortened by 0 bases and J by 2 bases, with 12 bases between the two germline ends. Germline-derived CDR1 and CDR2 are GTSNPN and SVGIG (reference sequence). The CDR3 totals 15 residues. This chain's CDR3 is CAWSVGSRFTDTQYF. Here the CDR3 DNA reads TGTGCCTGGAGTGTAGGCAGCAGATTCACAGATACGCAGTATTTT.

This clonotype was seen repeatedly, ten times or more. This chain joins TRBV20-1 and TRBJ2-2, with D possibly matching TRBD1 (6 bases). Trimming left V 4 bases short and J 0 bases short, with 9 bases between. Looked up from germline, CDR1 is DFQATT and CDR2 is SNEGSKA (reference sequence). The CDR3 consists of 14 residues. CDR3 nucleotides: TGCAGTGCTAAAGACAGGTCGAACACCGGGGAGCTGTTTTTT. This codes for CSAKDRSNTGELFF.

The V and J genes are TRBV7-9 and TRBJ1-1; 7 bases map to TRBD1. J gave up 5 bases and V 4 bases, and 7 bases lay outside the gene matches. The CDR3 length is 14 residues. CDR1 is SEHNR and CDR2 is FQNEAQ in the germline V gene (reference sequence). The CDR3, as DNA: TGTGCCAGCAGCTCAGGGGGGGCGAGAACTGAAGCTTTCTTT. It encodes CASSSGGARTEAFF.

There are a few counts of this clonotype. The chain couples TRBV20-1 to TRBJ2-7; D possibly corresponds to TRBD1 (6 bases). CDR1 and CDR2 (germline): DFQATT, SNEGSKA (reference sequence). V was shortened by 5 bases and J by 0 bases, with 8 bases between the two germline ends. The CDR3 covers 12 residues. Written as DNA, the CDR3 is TGCAGTGCTGGACAGAACTCCTACGAGCAGTACGTC. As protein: CSAGQNSYEQYV.

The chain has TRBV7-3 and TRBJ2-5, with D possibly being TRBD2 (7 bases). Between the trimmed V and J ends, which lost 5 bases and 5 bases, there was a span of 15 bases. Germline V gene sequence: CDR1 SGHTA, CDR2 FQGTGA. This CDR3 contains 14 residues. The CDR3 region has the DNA TGTGCCAGCAGCCTCGGGGGGCAGGGGGAGACCCAGTACTTC. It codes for CASSLGGQGETQYF.